This T cell receptor (beta chain) was identified during a study of blood T cell repertoires in COVID-19. Shortly before study entry, within 2 weeks, exposed participants had met a COVID-19 case. The protocol was immunoSEQ multiplex PCR, while the TCRdb copy is restricted to in-frame clones and leaves out a portion. The sample holds under 400,000 clones; 85% to 90% are singletons and the top ten take about 0.94%. The receptor's source is a woman in her 30s who had been exposed to COVID-19. Material: PBMCs or T cells enriched from blood (not recorded which).

The CDR3 loop is CASSQEQGNTEAFF. The CDR3 DNA reads TGCGCCAGCAGCCAAGAACAGGGGAACACTGAAGCTTTCTTT. The chain uses TRBV4-1 and TRBJ1-1, with a tentative D call TRBD1 (6 bases). V was shortened by 0 bases and J by 1 base, with 6 bases between the two germline ends. This CDR3 comprises 14 residues. Germline CDR1 reads MGHRA; CDR2 reads YSYEKL.